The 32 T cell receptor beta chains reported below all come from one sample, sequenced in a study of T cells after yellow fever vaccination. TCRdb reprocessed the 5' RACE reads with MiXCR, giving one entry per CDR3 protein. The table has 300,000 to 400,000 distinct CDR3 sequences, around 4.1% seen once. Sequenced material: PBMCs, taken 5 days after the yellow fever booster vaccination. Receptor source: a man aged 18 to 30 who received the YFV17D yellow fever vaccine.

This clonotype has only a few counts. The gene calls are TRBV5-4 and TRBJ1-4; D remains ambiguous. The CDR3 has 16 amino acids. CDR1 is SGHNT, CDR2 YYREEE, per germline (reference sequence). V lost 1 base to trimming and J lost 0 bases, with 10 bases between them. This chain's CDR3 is CASSLQNVATNEKLFF. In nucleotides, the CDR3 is TGTGCCAGCAGCTTGCAGAACGTTGCAACTAATGAAAAACTGTTTTTT.

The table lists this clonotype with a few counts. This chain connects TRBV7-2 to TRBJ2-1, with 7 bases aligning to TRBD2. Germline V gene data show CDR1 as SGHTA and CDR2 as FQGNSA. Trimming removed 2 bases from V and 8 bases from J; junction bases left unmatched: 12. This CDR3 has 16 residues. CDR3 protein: CASSLWGGGLLDEQFF. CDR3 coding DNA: TGTGCCAGCAGCTTATGGGGCGGGGGACTATTAGATGAGCAGTTCTTC.

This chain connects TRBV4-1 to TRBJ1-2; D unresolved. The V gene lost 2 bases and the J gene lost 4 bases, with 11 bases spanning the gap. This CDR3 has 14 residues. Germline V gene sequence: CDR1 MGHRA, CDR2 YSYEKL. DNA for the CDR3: TGCGCCAGCAGCCAATCGCCCCAAGGCTATGGCTACACCTTC. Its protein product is CASSQSPQGYGYTF.

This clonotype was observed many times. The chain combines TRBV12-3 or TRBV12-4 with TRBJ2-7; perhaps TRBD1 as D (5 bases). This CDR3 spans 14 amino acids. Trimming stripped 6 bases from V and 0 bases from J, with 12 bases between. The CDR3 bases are TGTGCCAGCAGCCTAAGACAGAGCTCCTACGAGCAGTACTTC. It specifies CASSLRQSSYEQYF.

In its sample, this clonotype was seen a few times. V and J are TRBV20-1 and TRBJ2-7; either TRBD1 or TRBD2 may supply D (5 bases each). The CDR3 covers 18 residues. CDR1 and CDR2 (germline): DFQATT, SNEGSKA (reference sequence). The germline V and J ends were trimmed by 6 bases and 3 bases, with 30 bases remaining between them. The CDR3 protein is CSAPGPTSRGGKFYEQYF. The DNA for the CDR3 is TGCAGTGCCCCGGGACCGACATCGCGTGGGGGAAAGTTCTACGAGCAGTACTTC.

CDR3 in DNA: TGTGCCAGCTCACCCGACAGGGCGGTATCCTACGAGCAGTACTTC. Translated, it gives CASSPDRAVSYEQYF. The rearrangement uses TRBV18 and TRBJ2-7, with 7 bases that match TRBD1. CDR1 is KGHSH and CDR2 is LQKENI in the germline V gene. Trimming at V came to 3 bases and at J to 1 base, leaving 6 bases not matched to a gene. This CDR3 region has 15 residues.

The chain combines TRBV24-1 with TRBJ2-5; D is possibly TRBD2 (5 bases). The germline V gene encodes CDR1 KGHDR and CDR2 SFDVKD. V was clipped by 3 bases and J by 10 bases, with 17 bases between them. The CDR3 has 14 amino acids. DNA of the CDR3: TGTGCCACCAGTGATCCACCAGCGGATCCGGGCCAGTACTTC. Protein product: CATSDPPADPGQYF.

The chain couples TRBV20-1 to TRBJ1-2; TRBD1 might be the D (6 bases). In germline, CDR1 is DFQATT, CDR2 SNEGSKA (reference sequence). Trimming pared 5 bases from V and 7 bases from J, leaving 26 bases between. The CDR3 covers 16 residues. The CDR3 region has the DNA TGCAGTGCTTCCGACACTTCTTGGGGGGCGCAAGGTGGCTACACCTTC. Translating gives CSASDTSWGAQGGYTF.

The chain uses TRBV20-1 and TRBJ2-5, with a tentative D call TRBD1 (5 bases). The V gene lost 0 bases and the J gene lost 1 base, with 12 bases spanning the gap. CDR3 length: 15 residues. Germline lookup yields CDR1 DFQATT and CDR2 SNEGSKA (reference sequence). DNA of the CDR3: TGCAGTGCTAGAGATTGGCCCAGGGCCCAAGAGACCCAGTACTTC. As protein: CSARDWPRAQETQYF.

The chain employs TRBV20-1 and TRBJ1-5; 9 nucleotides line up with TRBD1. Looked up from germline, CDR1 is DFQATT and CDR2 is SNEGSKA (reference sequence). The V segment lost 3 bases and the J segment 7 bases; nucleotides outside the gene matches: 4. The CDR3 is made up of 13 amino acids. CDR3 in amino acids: CSASADRGQPQHF. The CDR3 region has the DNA TGCAGTGCTAGTGCGGACAGGGGACAGCCCCAGCATTTT.

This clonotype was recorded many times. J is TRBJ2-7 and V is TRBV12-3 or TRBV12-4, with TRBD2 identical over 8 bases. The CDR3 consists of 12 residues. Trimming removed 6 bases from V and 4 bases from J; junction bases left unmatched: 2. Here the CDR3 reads CASSRLAYEQYF. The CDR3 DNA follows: TGTGCCAGCAGCCGACTAGCGTACGAGCAGTACTTC.

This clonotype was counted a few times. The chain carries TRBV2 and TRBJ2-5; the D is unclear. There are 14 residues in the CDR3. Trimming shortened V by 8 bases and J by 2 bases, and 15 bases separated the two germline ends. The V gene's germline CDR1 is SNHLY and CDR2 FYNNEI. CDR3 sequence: CASPEGIRQETQYF. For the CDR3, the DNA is TGTGCCAGCCCCGAAGGGATCAGACAAGAGACCCAGTACTTC.

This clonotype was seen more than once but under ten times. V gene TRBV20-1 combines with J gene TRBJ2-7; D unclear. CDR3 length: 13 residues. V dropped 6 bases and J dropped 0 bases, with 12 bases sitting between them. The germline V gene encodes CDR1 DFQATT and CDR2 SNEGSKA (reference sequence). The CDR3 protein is CSATPGLSYEQYF. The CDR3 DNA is TGCAGTGCAACACCGGGTCTCTCCTACGAGCAGTACTTC.

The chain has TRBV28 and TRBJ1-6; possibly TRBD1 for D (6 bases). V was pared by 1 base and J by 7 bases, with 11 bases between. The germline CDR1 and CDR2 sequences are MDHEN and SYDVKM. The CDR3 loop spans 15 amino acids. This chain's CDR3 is CASSLFGGLNSPLHF. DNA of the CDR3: TGTGCCAGCAGTTTATTTGGGGGGCTAAATTCACCCCTCCACTTT.

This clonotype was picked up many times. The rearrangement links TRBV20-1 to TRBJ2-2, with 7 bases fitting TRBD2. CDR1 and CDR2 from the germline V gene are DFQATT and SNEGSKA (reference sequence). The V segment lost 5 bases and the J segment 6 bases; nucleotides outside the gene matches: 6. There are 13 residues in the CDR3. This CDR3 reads CSAPRRGSGELFF. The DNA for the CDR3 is TGCAGTGCTCCCCGGCGGGGGTCCGGGGAGCTGTTTTTT.

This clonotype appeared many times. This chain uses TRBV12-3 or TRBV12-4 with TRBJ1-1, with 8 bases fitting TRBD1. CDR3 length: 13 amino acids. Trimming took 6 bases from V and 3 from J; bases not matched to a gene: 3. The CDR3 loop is CASSLTGDTEAFF. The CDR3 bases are TGTGCCAGCAGCTTGACAGGGGACACTGAAGCTTTCTTT.

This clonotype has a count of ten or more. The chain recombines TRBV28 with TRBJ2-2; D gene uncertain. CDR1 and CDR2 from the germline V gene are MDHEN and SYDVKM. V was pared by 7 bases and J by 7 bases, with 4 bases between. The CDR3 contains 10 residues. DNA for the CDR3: TGTGCCAGCAATGGCGGGGAGCTGTTTTTT. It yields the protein CASNGGELFF. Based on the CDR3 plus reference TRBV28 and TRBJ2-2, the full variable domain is DVKVTQSSRYLVKRTGEKVFLECVQDMDHENMFWYRQDPGLGLRLIYFSYDVKMKEKGDIPEGYSVSREKKERFSLILESASTNQTSMYLCASNGGELFFGEGSRLTVL.

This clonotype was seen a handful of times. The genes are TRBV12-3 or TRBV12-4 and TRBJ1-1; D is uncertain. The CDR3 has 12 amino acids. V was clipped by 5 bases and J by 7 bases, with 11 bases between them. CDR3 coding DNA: TGTGCCAGCAGTCTGGCGGTTAATGAAGCTTTCTTT. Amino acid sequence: CASSLAVNEAFF.

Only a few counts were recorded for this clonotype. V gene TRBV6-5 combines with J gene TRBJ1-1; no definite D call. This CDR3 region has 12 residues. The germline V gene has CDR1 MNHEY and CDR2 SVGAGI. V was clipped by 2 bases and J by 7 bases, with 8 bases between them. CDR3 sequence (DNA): TGTGCCAGCAGTTACGGGCCTTATGAAGCTTTCTTT. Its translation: CASSYGPYEAFF.

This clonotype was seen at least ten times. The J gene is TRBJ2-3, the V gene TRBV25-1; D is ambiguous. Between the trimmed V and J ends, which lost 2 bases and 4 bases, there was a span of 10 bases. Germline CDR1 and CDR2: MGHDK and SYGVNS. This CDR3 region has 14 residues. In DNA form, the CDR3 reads TGTGCCAGCAGTGAACGTCGAGTGGCAGATACGCAGTATTTT. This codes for CASSERRVADTQYF.

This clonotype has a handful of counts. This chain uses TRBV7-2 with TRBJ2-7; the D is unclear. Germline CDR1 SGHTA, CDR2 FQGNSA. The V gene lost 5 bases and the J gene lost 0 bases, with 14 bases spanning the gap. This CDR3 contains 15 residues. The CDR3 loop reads CASSLGRLSSYEQYF. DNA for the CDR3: TGTGCCAGCAGCCTCGGACGCCTTAGCTCCTACGAGCAGTACTTC.

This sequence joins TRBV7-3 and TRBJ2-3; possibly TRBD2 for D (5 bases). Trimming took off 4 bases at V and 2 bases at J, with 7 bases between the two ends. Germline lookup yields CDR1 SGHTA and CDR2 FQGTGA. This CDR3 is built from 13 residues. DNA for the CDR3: TGTGCCAGCAGCTCAGCGGACACAGATACGCAGTATTTT. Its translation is CASSSADTDTQYF.

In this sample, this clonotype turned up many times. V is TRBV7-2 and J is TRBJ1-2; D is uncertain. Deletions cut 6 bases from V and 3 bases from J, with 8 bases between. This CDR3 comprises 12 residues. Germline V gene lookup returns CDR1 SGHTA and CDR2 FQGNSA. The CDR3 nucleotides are TGTGCCAGCAGTTATCTGGACTATGGCTACACCTTC. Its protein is CASSYLDYGYTF.

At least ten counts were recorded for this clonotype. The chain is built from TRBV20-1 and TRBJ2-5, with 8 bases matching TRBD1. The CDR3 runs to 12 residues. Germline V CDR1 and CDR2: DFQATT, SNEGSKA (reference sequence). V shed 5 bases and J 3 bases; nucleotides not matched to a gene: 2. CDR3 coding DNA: TGCAGTGCTGGGGACAGGAAAGAGACCCAGTACTTC. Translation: CSAGDRKETQYF.

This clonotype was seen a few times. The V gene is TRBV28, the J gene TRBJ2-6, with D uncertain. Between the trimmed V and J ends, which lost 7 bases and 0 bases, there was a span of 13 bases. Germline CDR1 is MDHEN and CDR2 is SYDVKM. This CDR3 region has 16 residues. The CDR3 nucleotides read TGTGCCAGCATCGCGGCCGACCTCTCTGGGGCCAACGTCCTGACTTTC. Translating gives CASIAADLSGANVLTF.

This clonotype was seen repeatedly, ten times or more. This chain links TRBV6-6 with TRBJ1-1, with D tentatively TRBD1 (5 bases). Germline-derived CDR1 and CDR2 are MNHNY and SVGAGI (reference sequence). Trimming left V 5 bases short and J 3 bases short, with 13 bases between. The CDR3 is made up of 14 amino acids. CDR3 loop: CASSTRVPDTEAFF. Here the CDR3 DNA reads TGTGCCAGCAGTACCAGGGTTCCGGACACTGAAGCTTTCTTT.

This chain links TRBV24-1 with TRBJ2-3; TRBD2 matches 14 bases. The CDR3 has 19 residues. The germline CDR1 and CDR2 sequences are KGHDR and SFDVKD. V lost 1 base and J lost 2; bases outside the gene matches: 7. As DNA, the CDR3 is TGTGCCACCAGTGATTTCGTGGGACTAGCGGGGGCGACCACAGATACGCAGTATTTT. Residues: CATSDFVGLAGATTDTQYF.

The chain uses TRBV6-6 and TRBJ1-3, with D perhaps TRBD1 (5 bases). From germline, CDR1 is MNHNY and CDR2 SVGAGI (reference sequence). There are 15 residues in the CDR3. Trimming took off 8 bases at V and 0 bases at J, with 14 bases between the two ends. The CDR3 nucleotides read TGTGCCAGCTATCCTGGGGCTTCCTCTGGAAACACCATATATTTT. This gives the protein CASYPGASSGNTIYF.

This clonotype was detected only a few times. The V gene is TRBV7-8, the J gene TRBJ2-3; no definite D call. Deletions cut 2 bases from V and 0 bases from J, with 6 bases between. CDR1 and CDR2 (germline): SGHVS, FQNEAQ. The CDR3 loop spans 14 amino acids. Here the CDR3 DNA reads TGTGCCAGCAGCTTAATTTGGAGCACAGATACGCAGTATTTT. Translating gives CASSLIWSTDTQYF.

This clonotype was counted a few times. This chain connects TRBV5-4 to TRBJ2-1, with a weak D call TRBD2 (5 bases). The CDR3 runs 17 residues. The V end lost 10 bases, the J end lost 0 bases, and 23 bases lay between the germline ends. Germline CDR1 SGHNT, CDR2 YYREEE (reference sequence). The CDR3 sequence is CAARGAEAKSSYNEQFF. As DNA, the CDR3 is TGTGCCGCCCGGGGAGCAGAGGCTAAGAGCTCCTACAATGAGCAGTTCTTC.

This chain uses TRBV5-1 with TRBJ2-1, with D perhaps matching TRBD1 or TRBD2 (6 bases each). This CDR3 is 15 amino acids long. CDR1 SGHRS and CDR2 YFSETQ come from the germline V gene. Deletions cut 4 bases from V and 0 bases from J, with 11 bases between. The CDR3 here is CASSPEGGSYNEQFF. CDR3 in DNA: TGCGCCAGCAGCCCCGAGGGGGGCTCCTACAATGAGCAGTTCTTC.

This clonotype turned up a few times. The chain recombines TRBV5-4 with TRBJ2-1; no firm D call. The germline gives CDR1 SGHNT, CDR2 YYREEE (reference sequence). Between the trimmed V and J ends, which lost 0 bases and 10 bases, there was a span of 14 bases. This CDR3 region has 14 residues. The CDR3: CASSLGLLEPEQFF. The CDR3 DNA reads TGTGCCAGCAGCTTGGGACTGCTGGAGCCGGAGCAGTTCTTC.